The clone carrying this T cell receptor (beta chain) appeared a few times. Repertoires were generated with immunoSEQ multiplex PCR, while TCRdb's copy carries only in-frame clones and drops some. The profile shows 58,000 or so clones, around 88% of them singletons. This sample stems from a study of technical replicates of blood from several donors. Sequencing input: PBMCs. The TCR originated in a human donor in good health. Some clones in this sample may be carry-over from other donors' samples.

The CDR3 is CASSSGGFYGYTF. The CDR3 bases are TGTGCCAGCAGTTCGGGAGGGTTTTATGGCTACACCTTC. The rearrangement joins TRBV6-5 to TRBJ1-2, with D hard to call. V shed 4 bases and J shed 5 bases, with 11 bases lying between them. Per germline, CDR1 MNHEY and CDR2 SVGAGI. The CDR3 has 13 amino acids.